Each of the 5 T cell receptor beta chains below was sequenced from the same sample in a study of breast tumors, draining lymph nodes, adjacent tissues. TCRdb reanalysed the multiplex PCR reads using MiXCR and keeps one entry per CDR3 protein. The sample records fewer than 30,000 distinct CDR3 sequences, 68% being singletons. Sequencing was done on a sample of tumor-adjacent breast tissue. These receptors were collected from a female donor with breast cancer. Some clones in this sample may be carry-over from other donors' samples.

At least ten counts were recorded for this clonotype. V usage is TRBV20-1 and J usage is TRBJ2-5, with D tentatively TRBD2 (6 bases). CDR1 and CDR2 from the germline V gene are DFQATT and SNEGSKA (reference sequence). V dropped 5 bases and J dropped 5 bases, with 15 bases sitting between them. This CDR3 region has 13 residues. The CDR3 nucleotides are TGCAGTGCTTTGCGGGACGGGTCGGAGACCCAGTACTTC. The encoded protein is CSALRDGSETQYF.

By sample share, this clonotype is medium-sized. V and J are TRBV4-1 and TRBJ2-3; D is perhaps TRBD1 (5 bases). CDR1 is MGHRA and CDR2 is YSYEKL in the germline V gene. The CDR3 sequence is 17 residues long. V was pared by 1 base and J by 0 bases, with 14 bases between. Here the CDR3 DNA reads TGCGCCAGCAGCCAAGGGGGCTACGAGCCTAGCACAGATACGCAGTATTTT. It is translated as CASSQGGYEPSTDTQYF.

This sequence joins TRBV2 and TRBJ2-5; D uncertain. The CDR3 has 14 residues. CDR1 SNHLY and CDR2 FYNNEI come from the germline V gene. Between the trimmed V and J ends, which lost 0 bases and 5 bases, there was a span of 10 bases. For the CDR3, the DNA is TGTGCCAGCAGTGAAGCAGCCGGGTCGGAGACCCAGTACTTC. This translates into CASSEAAGSETQYF.

A single count supports this clonotype. This chain joins TRBV5-6 and TRBJ1-2, with a weak D call TRBD1 (6 bases). The CDR3 runs 14 residues. Trimming cost V 0 bases and J 4 bases, with 10 bases left between them. The germline V gene encodes CDR1 SGHDT and CDR2 YYEEEE. The CDR3 DNA is TGTGCCAGCAGCTTGGGGAGGACAGCCTATGGCTACACCTTC. Protein product: CASSLGRTAYGYTF.

This clonotype was found many times. V and J are TRBV4-1 and TRBJ2-3; the match to TRBD2 covers 10 bases. Losses at the gene ends were 1 base for V and 7 bases for J; bases not matched to a gene: 8. The CDR3 length is 16 residues. Germline loops: CDR1 MGHRA, CDR2 YSYEKL. This chain's CDR3 is CASSQGQRGGLNTQYF. The CDR3 DNA sequence: TGCGCCAGCAGCCAAGGTCAGCGGGGGGGCCTTAATACGCAGTATTTT.